This T cell receptor (beta chain) is drawn from a study of blood T cell repertoires in COVID-19. Between the trimmed V and J ends, which lost 2 bases and 5 bases, there was a span of 4 bases. Germline assignment: CDR1 SGHDT and CDR2 YYEEEE. This CDR3 region has 11 residues. Some clones are missing from TCRdb's copy, which holds only in-frame ones; the method was immunoSEQ multiplex PCR. The repertoire holds 110,000 to 150,000 clones, with roughly 82% as singletons. The receptor comes from a man aged 55 to 69 with active or convalescent COVID-19. Material: peripheral blood. J is TRBJ1-2 and V is TRBV5-6; D is unresolved. The CDR3 is CASSFRYGYTF. For the CDR3, the DNA is TGTGCCAGCAGCTTTCGGTATGGCTACACCTTC.